This T cell receptor beta chain was retrieved from a study of T cells after yellow fever vaccination. Study-wide results and limits: Subsequent booster samples again held most clones from primary vaccination (nearly 98% CD4, just under 90% CD8).

In TCRdb, the 5' RACE reads were re-called with MiXCR into one record per CDR3 protein. This table holds hundreds of thousands of distinct CDR3 sequences, about a fifth found once. The sample holds many counts of this clonotype. What it binds is not known. The source material was PBMCs, sampled less than 25 days after the first yellow fever vaccination. The clonotype originates from a young man who received the YFV17D yellow fever vaccine.

CDR3 in amino acids: CASSFDRAYEQYV. Written as DNA, the CDR3 is TGTGCCAGCAGCTTCGACAGGGCCTACGAGCAGTACGTC. The chain uses TRBV7-2 and TRBJ2-7; 7 nucleotides align to TRBD1. V shed 3 bases, J shed 2 bases, and the junction held 1 base outside the gene matches. The CDR3 has 13 amino acids. Germline CDR1 and CDR2: SGHTA and FQGNSA.